The 14 T cell receptor beta chains below all came from one sample that was sequenced in a study of T cells in Graves' hyperthyroidism and ophthalmopathy. Template material for amplifying TCR beta CDR3 regions consisted of RNA transcripts. The study used the HTBI primer set for a first-round RT-PCR of the TCR CDR3. From the multiplex PCR reads, TCRdb called clonotypes with MiXCR, one entry per CDR3 protein. The sample holds about 270,000 distinct CDR3 sequences, approximately 14% seen once. The sample consisted of blood. The receptors were sampled from a woman in her 50s with Graves' hyperthyroidism that later progressed to Graves' ophthalmopathy.

In its sample, this clonotype was seen many times. This chain joins TRBV28 and TRBJ1-1; perhaps TRBD1 as D (5 bases). V was trimmed by 5 bases and J by 3 bases, leaving 16 bases between them. Germline CDR1 is MDHEN and CDR2 is SYDVKM. The CDR3 spans 15 residues. The CDR3 region is CASSARIGGDTEAFF. The CDR3 DNA reads as TGTGCCAGCAGTGCACGGATCGGAGGGGACACTGAAGCTTTCTTT.

This clonotype was seen only a few times. The V gene is TRBV6-4, the J gene TRBJ1-2; no clear D. The ends were cut back, 3 bases at V and 7 bases at J, with 6 bases in the middle. Germline V gene lookup returns CDR1 MRHNA and CDR2 SNTAGT. CDR3 length equals 11 residues. The CDR3 loop is CASSDGGGYTF. The CDR3 DNA is TGTGCCAGCAGTGATGGTGGTGGCTACACCTTC.

V gene TRBV25-1 combines with J gene TRBJ2-5; weak D call: TRBD1 (5 bases). Germline values: CDR1 MGHDK, CDR2 SYGVNS. CDR3 length: 15 amino acids. V gave up 3 bases and J gave up 1 base, with 12 bases separating them. CDR3 residues: CASSDFTGVQETQYF. The CDR3 coding sequence is TGTGCCAGCAGTGATTTCACAGGCGTCCAAGAGACCCAGTACTTC.

This clonotype showed up many times. The rearrangement uses TRBV5-1 and TRBJ2-1, with D perhaps matching TRBD2 (6 bases). The CDR3 loop spans 14 amino acids. V was pared by 4 bases and J by 4 bases, with 12 bases between. Germline lookup yields CDR1 SGHRS and CDR2 YFSETQ. CDR3: CASSGWGVYNEQFF. CDR3 DNA: TGCGCCAGCAGCGGATGGGGGGTGTACAATGAGCAGTTCTTC.

This clonotype was counted many times. V usage is TRBV6-5 and J usage is TRBJ1-5; D gene ambiguous. The V end was cut by 2 bases, the J end by 3 bases, with 14 bases between. The CDR3 has 16 residues. Germline CDR1 is MNHEY and CDR2 is SVGAGI. The CDR3 region has the DNA TGTGCCAGCAGTTACCCTGACTCCCCAACCAATCAGCCCCAGCATTTT. Translated, it gives CASSYPDSPTNQPQHF.

This clonotype was recorded once. This sequence joins TRBV7-3 and TRBJ2-1; the match to TRBD2 covers 8 bases. CDR1 and CDR2 from the germline V gene are SGHTA and FQGTGA. V lost 4 bases, J lost 6 bases, and 5 bases stayed unmatched. The CDR3 runs 14 residues. The CDR3 sequence: CASSSTAGGNEQFF. CDR3 sequence (DNA): TGTGCCAGCAGCTCAACGGCGGGGGGCAATGAGCAGTTCTTC.

Regarding this clonotype: A clone one base away is much larger, so this may be a read error. The J gene is TRBJ2-1, the V gene TRBV2; D is perhaps TRBD2 (5 bases). Trimming shortened V by 1 base and J by 9 bases, and 10 bases separated the two germline ends. This CDR3 is 13 amino acids long. Germline V CDR1 and CDR2: SNHLY, FYNNEI. As DNA, the CDR3 is TGTGCCAGCAGTGAAGTCCGGGGTACTGAGCAGTTCTTC. Protein: CASSEVRGTEQFF.

This clonotype showed up just a few times. The chain carries TRBV13 and TRBJ2-4, with 8 nucleotides matching TRBD1. The CDR3 is 14 residues long. From germline, CDR1 is PRHDT and CDR2 FYEKMQ (reference sequence). The trim removed 0 bases at V and 7 bases at J, leaving 2 bases unmatched. The CDR3 DNA follows: TGTGCCAGCAGCTTAGGGACAGGGGACAACATTCAGTACTTC. Translation gives CASSLGTGDNIQYF.

This clonotype has ten or more counts. The genes are TRBV5-1 and TRBJ2-1; D may be TRBD2 (7 bases). Per germline, CDR1 SGHRS and CDR2 YFSETQ. Trimming cost V 4 bases and J 6 bases, with 17 bases left between them. The CDR3 runs 15 residues. In DNA, the CDR3 is TGCGCCAGCAGCCCGCTAGGGGGGGAGGTCAATGAGCAGTTCTTC. Translated: CASSPLGGEVNEQFF.

Many counts were recorded for this clonotype. The chain joins TRBV2 to TRBJ1-5; no clear D gene. The CDR3 runs 14 residues. Trimming removed 8 bases from V and 2 bases from J, with 13 bases in between. From germline, CDR1 is SNHLY and CDR2 FYNNEI. The CDR3 protein is CASSFTGGNQPQHF. Written as DNA, the CDR3 is TGTGCCAGCTCATTCACCGGGGGCAATCAGCCCCAGCATTTT. The full variable domain, with the rest looked up from reference TRBV2 and TRBJ1-5, is EPEVTQTPSHQVTQMGQEVILRCVPISNHLYFYWYRQILGQKVEFLVSFYNNEISEKSEIFDDQFSVERPDGSNFTLKIRSTKLEDSAMYFCASSFTGGNQPQHFGDGTRLSIL.

About this clonotype itself: One end of the junction is discordant with germline, which a read error may explain. This chain uses TRBV5-6 with TRBJ1-6; 7 bases map to TRBD1. Germline V CDR1 and CDR2: SGHDT, YYEEEE. The CDR3 has 16 amino acids. In DNA form, the CDR3 reads TGTGCCAGCAGTTTGGGACAGAGCTCCTATAGTTCACCCCTCCACTTT. It codes for CASSLGQSSYSSPLHF.

The rearrangement uses TRBV7-6 and TRBJ2-1; either TRBD1 or TRBD2 may supply D (6 bases each). Germline V gives CDR1 SGHVS, CDR2 FNYEAQ. The CDR3 spans 13 residues. V gave up 5 bases and J gave up 8 bases, with 13 bases separating them. Here the CDR3 reads CASSRGASDEQFF. CDR3 sequence (DNA): TGTGCCAGCAGCAGGGGGGCTTCGGATGAGCAGTTCTTC.

This clonotype was recorded many times. The V gene is TRBV11-2, the J gene TRBJ2-1; D is perhaps TRBD2 (7 bases). The CDR3 spans 12 residues. The germline gives CDR1 SGHAT, CDR2 FQNNGV. V lost 5 bases to trimming and J lost 8 bases, with 10 bases between them. CDR3 region: CASSIGGDEQFF. The CDR3 DNA is TGTGCCAGCAGCATAGGGGGGGATGAGCAGTTCTTC.

The V and J genes are TRBV4-2 and TRBJ2-5; the match to TRBD1 covers 7 bases. The V segment lost 0 bases and the J segment 13 bases; nucleotides outside the gene matches: 8. Germline V gene lookup returns CDR1 LGHNA and CDR2 YNFKEQ. CDR3 size: 13 residues. CDR3 coding DNA: TGTGCCAGCAGCCAAGAATTGGGGGACAGTCGGTACTTC. Its translation: CASSQELGDSRYF.